These T cell receptor beta chains were read from a single sample in a study of tumor-infiltrating lymphocytes in oesophageal squamous cell carcinoma. TCRdb reprocessed the PCR reads via MiXCR and lists one record per CDR3 protein. The table includes about 10,000 distinct CDR3 sequences, approximately 59% detected once. The sequenced sample was esophageal tumor tissue. The receptors derive from a female donor with esophageal squamous cell carcinoma. CDR3s include the opening cysteine and the closing phenylalanine or tryptophan. D genes are given only for firm matches. Part of the rows lack a size; the others show once, few, many or a class for expanded clones.

CDR3aa: CASSRGPGTYEQYF
CDR3nt: TGTGCCAGCAGCCGGGGGCCCGGTACCTACGAGCAGTACTTC
j_gene: TRBJ2-7
abundance: large
d_gene: NA
v_gene: TRBV12-3/TRBV12-4

CDR3aa: CASSIPGQGVHEQYF
CDR3nt: TGTGCCAGCAGTATACCGGGACAGGGAGTCCACGAGCAGTACTTC
j_gene: TRBJ2-7
abundance: once
d_gene: TRBD1
v_gene: TRBV7-9

CDR3aa: CASNRGNEKLFF
CDR3nt: TGTGCCAGCAACAGGGGAAATGAAAAACTGTTTTTT
j_gene: TRBJ1-4
abundance: many
d_gene: TRBD1
v_gene: TRBV2

CDR3aa: CASSLGGGAFDGELFF
CDR3nt: TGTGCCAGCAGCTTAGGAGGGGGCGCGTTCGACGGGGAGCTGTTTTTT
j_gene: TRBJ2-2
abundance: NA
d_gene: TRBD1
v_gene: TRBV7-9

CDR3aa: CANSPTYCYEQYF
CDR3nt: TGTGCCAACTCCCCCACCTATTGCTACGAGCAGTACTTC
j_gene: TRBJ2-7
abundance: NA
d_gene: NA
v_gene: TRBV7-8

CDR3aa: CASSFYAGKNEQFF
CDR3nt: TGTGCCAGCAGTTTTTATGCAGGGAAAAACGAGCAGTTCTTC
j_gene: TRBJ2-1
abundance: NA
d_gene: NA
v_gene: TRBV12-3/TRBV12-4

CDR3aa: CASSLTDAYEQYF
CDR3nt: TGTGCCAGCAGTTTGACAGATGCCTACGAGCAGTACTTC
j_gene: TRBJ2-7
abundance: few
d_gene: NA
v_gene: TRBV12-3/TRBV12-4

CDR3aa: CASSLSPGAFSEQYF
CDR3nt: TGTGCCAGCAGTTTATCCCCGGGGGCCTTTTCCGAGCAGTACTTC
j_gene: TRBJ2-7
abundance: once
d_gene: NA
v_gene: TRBV28

CDR3aa: CASSAPGHYYEQYF
CDR3nt: TGTGCCAGCAGCGCGCCGGGACATTACTACGAGCAGTACTTC
j_gene: TRBJ2-7
abundance: few
d_gene: NA
v_gene: TRBV7-6

CDR3aa: CASSSLSTGVTYEQYF
CDR3nt: TGTGCCAGCAGTTCCTTATCGACAGGGGTCACCTACGAGCAGTACTTC
j_gene: TRBJ2-7
abundance: NA
d_gene: TRBD1
v_gene: TRBV27

CDR3aa: CAWTPIPSGSYEQYF
CDR3nt: TGTGCCTGGACCCCCATCCCTAGCGGATCCTACGAGCAGTACTTC
j_gene: TRBJ2-7
abundance: many
d_gene: TRBD2
v_gene: TRBV30

CDR3aa: CASSMDRGNGYTF
CDR3nt: TGTGCCAGCTCGATGGACAGGGGCAATGGCTACACCTTC
j_gene: TRBJ1-2
abundance: many
d_gene: TRBD1
v_gene: TRBV18

CDR3aa: CASSEALESGRFEQFF
CDR3nt: TGTGCCAGCAGTGAAGCGCTTGAGTCTGGCCGATTTGAGCAGTTCTTC
j_gene: TRBJ2-1
abundance: once
d_gene: NA
v_gene: TRBV6-1

CDR3aa: CASSYRLAGGNNEQFF
CDR3nt: TGTGCCAGCAGCTATAGACTAGCGGGAGGGAACAATGAGCAGTTCTTC
j_gene: TRBJ2-1
abundance: NA
d_gene: TRBD2
v_gene: TRBV7-3

CDR3aa: CASSLGPSGKWGEQFF
CDR3nt: TGTGCCAGCAGCTTAGGTCCTAGCGGCAAATGGGGAGAGCAGTTCTTC
j_gene: TRBJ2-1
abundance: few
d_gene: TRBD2
v_gene: TRBV7-3

CDR3aa: CASSSVGDTQYF
CDR3nt: TGTGCCAGCAGCTCAGTAGGAGATACGCAGTATTTT
j_gene: TRBJ2-3
abundance: few
d_gene: NA
v_gene: TRBV7-2

CDR3aa: CASSLEYPDTQYF
CDR3nt: TGTGCCAGCAGCTTAGAGTATCCAGATACGCAGTATTTT
j_gene: TRBJ2-3
abundance: many
d_gene: NA
v_gene: TRBV7-6

CDR3aa: CASSSMPQETQYF
CDR3nt: TGTGCCAGCAGCTCAATGCCCCAAGAGACCCAGTACTTC
j_gene: TRBJ2-5
abundance: NA
d_gene: NA
v_gene: TRBV7-2

CDR3aa: CASSAKLAGGRSTDTQYF
CDR3nt: TGTGCCAGCAGCGCCAAACTAGCGGGAGGGCGTAGCACAGATACGCAGTATTTT
j_gene: TRBJ2-3
abundance: NA
d_gene: TRBD2
v_gene: TRBV7-2

CDR3aa: CASRNSGRDTDTQYF
CDR3nt: TGTGCCAGCAGGAATAGCGGGAGGGACACAGATACGCAGTATTTT
j_gene: TRBJ2-3
abundance: NA
d_gene: TRBD2
v_gene: TRBV7-3

CDR3aa: CASSPGGDTEAFF
CDR3nt: TGCGCCAGCAGCCCCGGGGGAGACACTGAAGCTTTCTTT
j_gene: TRBJ1-1
abundance: NA
d_gene: NA
v_gene: TRBV4-3

CDR3aa: CASGTPRTSGGYEQYF
CDR3nt: TGTGCCAGCGGAACCCCTCGTACTAGCGGGGGGTACGAGCAGTACTTC
j_gene: TRBJ2-7
abundance: few
d_gene: TRBD2
v_gene: TRBV7-8

CDR3aa: CASSSPQGFRYGYTF
CDR3nt: TGTGCCAGCAGCTCCCCACAGGGTTTCCGCTATGGCTACACCTTC
j_gene: TRBJ1-2
abundance: NA
d_gene: NA
v_gene: TRBV7-2

CDR3aa: CASSLKAGSQTQYF
CDR3nt: TGTGCCAGCAGCTTAAAAGCCGGGAGTCAGACCCAGTACTTC
j_gene: TRBJ2-5
abundance: few
d_gene: NA
v_gene: TRBV7-2

CDR3aa: CATSDPSGGKETQYF
CDR3nt: TGTGCCACCAGTGACCCTAGCGGAGGAAAAGAGACCCAGTACTTC
j_gene: TRBJ2-5
abundance: NA
d_gene: TRBD2
v_gene: TRBV24-1

CDR3aa: CATSSRTSNVYNEQFF
CDR3nt: TGTGCCACCAGTTCTAGGACTAGCAACGTCTACAATGAGCAGTTCTTC
j_gene: TRBJ2-1
abundance: NA
d_gene: TRBD2
v_gene: TRBV24-1

CDR3aa: CASSTSYQGNEQFF
CDR3nt: TGTGCCAGCAGTACTAGCTACCAGGGCAATGAGCAGTTCTTC
j_gene: TRBJ2-1
abundance: NA
d_gene: NA
v_gene: TRBV28

CDR3aa: CASSWFSTDTQYF
CDR3nt: TGTGCCAGCAGCTGGTTTAGCACAGATACGCAGTATTTT
j_gene: TRBJ2-3
abundance: NA
d_gene: NA
v_gene: TRBV7-2

CDR3aa: CASSPEGSGNTEAFF
CDR3nt: TGTGCCAGCAGCCCTGAGGGGTCGGGAAACACTGAAGCTTTCTTT
j_gene: TRBJ1-1
abundance: few
d_gene: NA
v_gene: TRBV7-9

CDR3aa: CASRPGTGAYEQYF
CDR3nt: TGTGCCAGCAGACCCGGGACAGGGGCGTACGAGCAGTACTTC
j_gene: TRBJ2-7
abundance: medium-sized
d_gene: TRBD1
v_gene: TRBV6-1

CDR3aa: CASSQPRGQETQYF
CDR3nt: TGTGCCAGCAGCCAGCCAAGGGGGCAAGAGACCCAGTACTTC
j_gene: TRBJ2-5
abundance: many
d_gene: NA
v_gene: TRBV28

CDR3aa: CASSLGQAHNEQFF
CDR3nt: TGTGCCAGCAGCTTAGGGCAGGCCCACAATGAGCAGTTCTTC
j_gene: TRBJ2-1
abundance: NA
d_gene: NA
v_gene: TRBV7-2

CDR3aa: CASSPQGDQPQHF
CDR3nt: TGTGCCAGCAGTCCCCAGGGGGATCAGCCCCAGCATTTT
j_gene: TRBJ1-5
abundance: NA
d_gene: TRBD1
v_gene: TRBV28

CDR3aa: CASSLQQSNQPQHF
CDR3nt: TGTGCCAGCAGCTTGCAACAGAGCAATCAGCCCCAGCATTTT
j_gene: TRBJ1-5
abundance: NA
d_gene: NA
v_gene: TRBV7-8

CDR3aa: CASSSLGSSYNEQFF
CDR3nt: TGTGCCAGCAGTTCGTTAGGGAGTTCCTACAATGAGCAGTTCTTC
j_gene: TRBJ2-1
abundance: NA
d_gene: NA
v_gene: TRBV5-6

CDR3aa: CASSFWTGVDRELFF
CDR3nt: TGTGCCAGCAGTTTCTGGACAGGGGTGGATAGGGAGCTGTTTTTT
j_gene: TRBJ2-2
abundance: few
d_gene: TRBD1
v_gene: TRBV6-1

CDR3aa: CASTLWRGGGETQYF
CDR3nt: TGTGCCAGCACCCTCTGGCGGGGGGGCGGGGAGACCCAGTACTTC
j_gene: TRBJ2-5
abundance: few
d_gene: TRBD2
v_gene: TRBV5-4

CDR3aa: CASSPGTSGYEQYF
CDR3nt: TGTGCCAGCAGCCCAGGGACTAGCGGGTACGAGCAGTACTTC
j_gene: TRBJ2-7
abundance: NA
d_gene: TRBD2
v_gene: TRBV7-8

CDR3aa: CASSWTSGANVLTF
CDR3nt: TGTGCCAGCAGTTGGACTTCGGGGGCCAACGTCCTGACTTTC
j_gene: TRBJ2-6
abundance: NA
d_gene: NA
v_gene: TRBV6-1

CDR3aa: CASSLTYEQYF
CDR3nt: TGTGCCAGCAGCCTCACATACGAGCAGTACTTC
j_gene: TRBJ2-7
abundance: many
d_gene: NA
v_gene: TRBV7-2

CDR3aa: CASRGQTSGANVLTF
CDR3nt: TGTGCCAGCAGGGGACAGACCTCTGGGGCCAACGTCCTGACTTTC
j_gene: TRBJ2-6
abundance: NA
d_gene: TRBD1
v_gene: TRBV14

CDR3aa: CASSLVGGGGKLFF
CDR3nt: TGTGCCAGCAGCTTAGTTGGAGGAGGGGGAAAACTGTTTTTT
j_gene: TRBJ1-4
abundance: NA
d_gene: NA
v_gene: TRBV7-9

CDR3aa: CASSRLGGEETQYF
CDR3nt: TGTGCCAGCAGCAGACTTGGGGGGGAGGAGACCCAGTACTTC
j_gene: TRBJ2-5
abundance: medium-sized
d_gene: TRBD2
v_gene: TRBV6-1

CDR3aa: CASSPGTANEKLFF
CDR3nt: TGTGCCAGCAGCCCCGGGACAGCTAATGAAAAACTGTTTTTT
j_gene: TRBJ1-4
abundance: NA
d_gene: TRBD1
v_gene: TRBV10-3

CDR3aa: CASSLGVGGDQETQYF
CDR3nt: TGTGCCAGCAGCTTAGGCGTAGGTGGGGACCAAGAGACCCAGTACTTC
j_gene: TRBJ2-5
abundance: medium-sized
d_gene: NA
v_gene: TRBV7-8

CDR3aa: CASSEGLARNIQYF
CDR3nt: TGTGCCAGCAGTGAAGGACTAGCGCGGAACATTCAGTACTTC
j_gene: TRBJ2-4
abundance: NA
d_gene: TRBD2
v_gene: TRBV2

CDR3aa: CASSLELAGGDETQYF
CDR3nt: TGTGCCAGCAGCTTAGAACTAGCGGGAGGGGATGAGACCCAGTACTTC
j_gene: TRBJ2-5
abundance: NA
d_gene: TRBD2
v_gene: TRBV7-2

CDR3aa: CASGYPDRGDTDTQYF
CDR3nt: TGTGCCAGCGGGTATCCCGACAGGGGGGACACAGATACGCAGTATTTT
j_gene: TRBJ2-3
abundance: NA
d_gene: TRBD1
v_gene: TRBV28

CDR3aa: CASRPTSGGANTGELFF
CDR3nt: TGTGCCAGCAGACCTACTAGCGGGGGGGCGAACACCGGGGAGCTGTTTTTT
j_gene: TRBJ2-2
abundance: few
d_gene: TRBD2
v_gene: TRBV7-9

CDR3aa: CASSFGDKQETQYF
CDR3nt: TGTGCCAGCAGTTTCGGGGATAAACAAGAGACCCAGTACTTC
j_gene: TRBJ2-5
abundance: NA
d_gene: NA
v_gene: TRBV12-3/TRBV12-4

CDR3aa: CASRGASDTQYF
CDR3nt: TGTGCCAGCAGAGGAGCCTCAGATACGCAGTATTTT
j_gene: TRBJ2-3
abundance: NA
d_gene: NA
v_gene: TRBV12-3/TRBV12-4